The rows below give T cell receptor beta chains drawn from one sample of a study of blood T cell repertoires in COVID-19. This table comes from immunoSEQ multiplex PCR, and its TCRdb copy is limited to in-frame clones, with some not included. Among around 86,000 clones listed, about 85% were seen once. Sequences were obtained from peripheral blood. The receptors originated from a man older than 75 with acute or convalescent COVID-19. Each CDR3 is given with its conserved first and last residue. D genes are given only for firm matches. Clone size is stated in some rows and not others, as once, few, many or a class when expanded.

D: TRBD1
size: once
V: TRBV6-6
J: TRBJ1-3
DNA: TGTGCCAGCAGTCCCCTGAAGGGCAGGGGGGCTGGAAACACCATATATTTT
CDR3: CASSPLKGRGAGNTIYF

D: TRBD2
size: .
V: TRBV5-4
J: TRBJ2-7
DNA: TGTGCCAGCAGCAACCCTTTAGGGACTAGGTACGAGCAGTACTTC
CDR3: CASSNPLGTRYEQYF

D: .
size: .
V: TRBV6-5
J: TRBJ1-3
DNA: TGTGCCAGCAGCTACCAGGCAGGGATGGGAAACACCATATATTTT
CDR3: CASSYQAGMGNTIYF

D: TRBD1
size: .
V: TRBV10-1
J: TRBJ1-2
DNA: TGCGCCAGCAGCCCGCCCGGGACAGGGGAAGGGGCTAACTATGGCTACACCTTC
CDR3: CASSPPGTGEGANYGYTF

D: TRBD1
size: .
V: TRBV18
J: TRBJ1-1
DNA: TGTGCCAGCTCACCAAAGACAGGGGGGGGCACTGAAGCTTTCTTT
CDR3: CASSPKTGGGTEAFF

D: TRBD2
size: .
V: TRBV18
J: TRBJ2-5
DNA: TGTGCCAGCTCACCACCGACGCTAGCGGGAGCTGAGACCCAGTACTTC
CDR3: CASSPPTLAGAETQYF

D: .
size: .
V: TRBV14
J: TRBJ1-3
DNA: TGTGCCAGCAGCCCTCAGTGGGAGCGAAACACCATATATTTT
CDR3: CASSPQWERNTIYF

D: TRBD2
size: few
V: TRBV11-2
J: TRBJ2-7
DNA: TGTGCCAGCAGCTCAGGGACTAGCGGCTTCTCCTACGAGCAGTACTTC
CDR3: CASSSGTSGFSYEQYF

D: TRBD2
size: .
V: TRBV6-2/TRBV6-3
J: TRBJ2-3
DNA: TGTGCCAGCAGTACCCGACTAGCGGGAAACACAGATACGCAGTATTTT
CDR3: CASSTRLAGNTDTQYF

D: TRBD1
size: once
V: TRBV6-2/TRBV6-3
J: TRBJ1-2
DNA: TGTGCCAGCAGCCGGGACAGCTATGGCTACACCTTC
CDR3: CASSRDSYGYTF

D: TRBD1
size: .
V: TRBV2
J: TRBJ1-5
DNA: TGTGCCAGCAGGGGACAGGAACTACTTAGCAATCAGCCCCAGCATTTT
CDR3: CASRGQELLSNQPQHF

D: .
size: .
V: TRBV28
J: TRBJ1-5
DNA: TGTGCCAGCAGTTTAGGGGGGGCTCAGCCCCAGCATTTT
CDR3: CASSLGGAQPQHF

D: TRBD1
size: .
V: TRBV6-5
J: TRBJ1-1
DNA: TGTGCCATCGAAGACAGGGTAAACACTGAAGCTTTCTTT
CDR3: CAIEDRVNTEAFF

D: .
size: .
V: TRBV24-1
J: TRBJ2-5
DNA: TGTGCCACCAGTGATCCCGGTCGGGAGACCCAGTACTTC
CDR3: CATSDPGRETQYF

D: TRBD1
size: .
V: TRBV4-1
J: TRBJ1-2
DNA: TGCGCCAGCAGAGCAATAGGGGGCGGATTTGGGGGAGCTGGCTACACCTTC
CDR3: CASRAIGGGFGGAGYTF

D: .
size: .
V: TRBV25-1
J: TRBJ2-7
DNA: TGTGCCAGCAGTGAATGGGTATTATCGCAGGGGCGGTACTTC
CDR3: CASSEWVLSQGRYF

D: TRBD1
size: .
V: TRBV6-5
J: TRBJ1-5
DNA: TGTGCCAGCAGTTACCGGGACAGTTATCAGCCCCAGCATTTT
CDR3: CASSYRDSYQPQHF

D: TRBD2
size: .
V: TRBV29-1
J: TRBJ2-1
DNA: TGCAGCGTTTTTAGGACTAGCGGGAGGTTGAACAATGAGCAGTTCTTC
CDR3: CSVFRTSGRLNNEQFF

D: TRBD1
size: .
V: TRBV7-8
J: TRBJ1-6
DNA: TGTGCCAGCAGCTTAGCAAGGTACAGGGGTAATTCACCCCTCCACTTT
CDR3: CASSLARYRGNSPLHF

D: TRBD1
size: once
V: TRBV3-1/TRBV3-2
J: TRBJ1-2
DNA: TGTGCCAGCAGCCAAGGCCCGGGACAGACCTATGGCTACACCTTC
CDR3: CASSQGPGQTYGYTF

D: .
size: few
V: TRBV6-2/TRBV6-3
J: TRBJ1-2
DNA: TGTGCCAGCAGTTATCCGGGACTCCAGGGAGGCCCCAACTATGGCTACACCTTC
CDR3: CASSYPGLQGGPNYGYTF

D: .
size: .
V: TRBV5-1
J: TRBJ1-3
DNA: TGCGCCAGCAGCTTGGAACAGGGAAGAAACACCATATATTTT
CDR3: CASSLEQGRNTIYF

D: .
size: .
V: TRBV27
J: TRBJ1-4
DNA: TGTGCCAGCAGTTCCCCTCTGGCAGGGCGCATTTTTTTT
CDR3: CASSSPLAGRIFF

D: .
size: .
V: TRBV5-4
J: TRBJ2-1
DNA: TGTGCCAGCAGTGCGGGACTAGACAGGGTGTATGAGCAGTTCTTC
CDR3: CASSAGLDRVYEQFF

D: .
size: .
V: TRBV5-4
J: TRBJ1-2
DNA: TGTGCCAGCAGCTTGGGGCAGGGCATTGGTGGCTACACCTTC
CDR3: CASSLGQGIGGYTF

D: .
size: .
V: TRBV19
J: TRBJ2-3
DNA: TGTGCCAGTAGTACTCTAGCCTCGGATACGCAGTATTTT
CDR3: CASSTLASDTQYF

D: .
size: .
V: TRBV30
J: TRBJ1-5
DNA: TGTGCCTGGTCTCATGTGGCTTTCAATCAGCCCCAGCATTTT
CDR3: CAWSHVAFNQPQHF

D: .
size: .
V: TRBV28
J: TRBJ1-1
DNA: TGTGCCAGCAGTTTAAGACCGGGGATTGAAGCTTTCTTT
CDR3: CASSLRPGIEAFF

D: .
size: .
V: TRBV6-8
J: TRBJ1-1
DNA: TGTGCCAGCAGTGAACAGGGTGCCTCCACTGAAGCTTTCTTT
CDR3: CASSEQGASTEAFF

D: .
size: .
V: TRBV9
J: TRBJ2-2
DNA: TGTGCCAGCAGCGGACACGGACTCGGGGAGCTGTTTTTT
CDR3: CASSGHGLGELFF

D: TRBD1
size: once
V: TRBV27
J: TRBJ1-5
DNA: TGTGCCAGCGCACTACAGGGGGCTCGGCAGCCCCAGCATTTT
CDR3: CASALQGARQPQHF

D: .
size: .
V: TRBV5-1
J: TRBJ2-7
DNA: TGCGCCAGCAGCTCTACGTACTACGAGCAGTACTTC
CDR3: CASSSTYYEQYF

D: .
size: .
V: TRBV27
J: TRBJ1-6
DNA: TGTGCCAGCAGTTTATTGGGGAGGGGTAATTCACCCCTCCACTTT
CDR3: CASSLLGRGNSPLHF

D: TRBD2
size: .
V: TRBV13
J: TRBJ2-7
DNA: TGTGCCAGCACACGATCCGGGACTAGCGGCTACGAGCAGTACTTC
CDR3: CASTRSGTSGYEQYF

D: .
size: .
V: TRBV7-2
J: TRBJ1-3
DNA: TGTGCCAGCAGCAAACAGTTCTCTGGAAACACCATATATTTT
CDR3: CASSKQFSGNTIYF

D: .
size: .
V: TRBV11-3
J: TRBJ2-2
DNA: TGTGCCAGCAGCACCACAGCCCCGAACACCGGGGAGCTGTTTTTT
CDR3: CASSTTAPNTGELFF

D: TRBD1
size: few
V: TRBV28
J: TRBJ1-5
DNA: TGTGCCAGCAACAGGGGGTATAGCAATCAGCCCCAGCATTTT
CDR3: CASNRGYSNQPQHF

D: .
size: .
V: TRBV24-1
J: TRBJ2-1
DNA: TGTGCCACCAGTGATTTGCGGGGATTTGAGCAGTTCTTC
CDR3: CATSDLRGFEQFF

D: .
size: .
V: TRBV3-1/TRBV3-2
J: TRBJ2-7
DNA: TGTGCCAGCAGCCAAAAGACTAGTCCTCAGTACTTC
CDR3: CASSQKTSPQYF

D: TRBD1
size: .
V: TRBV4-1
J: TRBJ2-7
DNA: TGCGCCAGCAGCCCCGAGGCAGGGGGCTGGTCCTACGAGCAGTACTTC
CDR3: CASSPEAGGWSYEQYF

D: TRBD1
size: .
V: TRBV9
J: TRBJ1-3
DNA: TGTGCCAGCAGCGTAGACCCTACAGGGGGTAAGAACACCATATATTTT
CDR3: CASSVDPTGGKNTIYF

D: TRBD1
size: .
V: TRBV11-1
J: TRBJ1-2
DNA: TGTGCCAGCAGCTCAACCGGGACAGGTTGGCCCGGTGGCTACACCTTC
CDR3: CASSSTGTGWPGGYTF

D: .
size: .
V: TRBV29-1
J: TRBJ2-7
DNA: TGCAGCGTTGAGGACACCGCTTACGAGCAGTACTTC
CDR3: CSVEDTAYEQYF